The clone carrying this T cell receptor (beta chain) has a count of ten or more. This CDR3 is 18 amino acids long. V lost 10 bases to trimming and J lost 1 base; unmatched junction nucleotides: 17. After constant-region reverse-primer amplification, full-length variable regions underwent semi-nested PCR with Nested Universal Primer A. Using its own MiXCR run on the 5' RACE reads, TCRdb lists one record per CDR3 protein. This sample yields approximately 10,000 distinct CDR3 sequences, of which about a quarter are seen a single time; roughly 3.2% belongs to the top ten. Tregs were sorted as CD4+CD25+CD127-/low cells.

Sequencing used Tregs sorted from blood. This clonotype was obtained from a female donor with breast cancer. The chain uses TRBV12-3 or TRBV12-4 and TRBJ1-1, with TRBD1 matching 11 bases. CDR3 protein: CAISESGDRGASNTEAFF. In nucleotides, the CDR3 is TGTGCCATCTCAGAATCCGGGGACAGGGGGGCCTCGAACACTGAAGCTTTCTTT.